Listed here is a single T cell receptor beta chain. Its antigen is as yet unknown. This entry belongs to a study of cytomegalovirus exposure and HLA in healthy donors. Unrecorded immune exposures were likely, despite nominal health at sampling. V lost 10 bases, J lost 2 bases, and 12 bases lay in between. The CDR3 sequence is 13 residues long. Germline CDR1 MDHEN, CDR2 SYDVKM. General study findings and limits: A later examination showed that TCR association rates differed by HLA locus, with DRB1 most and HLA-C fewest.

13 Jbeta primers and 60 Vbeta primers were used for the PCR. Some clones are missing from TCRdb's copy, which holds only in-frame ones; the method was immunoSEQ multiplex PCR. The table includes over 130,000 clones, approximately 79% detected once. This TCR was sampled from a man in his forties or fifties in good health and CMV-seropositive. Sequenced: PBMCs. The chain links TRBV28 to TRBJ1-3; D gene uncertain. In nucleotides, the CDR3 is TGTGCCACCCTTAGTCTCCCTGGAAACACCATATATTTT. It translates to CATLSLPGNTIYF.